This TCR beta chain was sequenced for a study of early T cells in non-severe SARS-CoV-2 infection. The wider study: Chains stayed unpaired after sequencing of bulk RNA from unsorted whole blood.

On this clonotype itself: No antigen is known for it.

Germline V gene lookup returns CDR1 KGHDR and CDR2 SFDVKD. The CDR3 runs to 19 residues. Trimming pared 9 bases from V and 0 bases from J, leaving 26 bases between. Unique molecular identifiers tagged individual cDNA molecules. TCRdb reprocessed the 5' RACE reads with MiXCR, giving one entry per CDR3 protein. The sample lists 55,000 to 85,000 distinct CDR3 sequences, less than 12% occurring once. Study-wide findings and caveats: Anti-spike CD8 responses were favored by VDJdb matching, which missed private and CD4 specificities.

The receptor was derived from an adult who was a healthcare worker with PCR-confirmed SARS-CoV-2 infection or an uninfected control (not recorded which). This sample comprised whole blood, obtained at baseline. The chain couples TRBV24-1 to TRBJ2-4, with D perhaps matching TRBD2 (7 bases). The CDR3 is CATLQRPGGGLLAKNIQYF. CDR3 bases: TGTGCCACCCTACAAAGGCCGGGGGGCGGTCTACTAGCCAAAAACATTCAGTACTTC.